The clone carrying this TCR beta chain has at least ten counts. Its cognate antigen is unknown. This entry is derived from a study of T-cell reconstitution after alpha-beta-depleted transplantation in children. Study-wide results and limits: By about two months after transplant, alpha-beta T cells reportedly arose from several hundred graft clones that had expanded. Counts and diversity of T cells one year after transplant came mostly from newly produced T cells. Surviving recipient cells, namely T cells and thymic progenitors, were the source of high day-60 TCRbeta diversity in some patients.

Unique molecular identifiers were incorporated into the prepared TCRbeta library. TCRdb analysed the PCR reads with MiXCR anew, one entry per CDR3 protein. The sample contains approximately 650,000 distinct CDR3 sequences, roughly 13% of which appear only once. Trimming cost V 11 bases and J 2 bases, with 15 bases left between them. Germline CDR1 and CDR2: ENHRY and SYGVKD. The CDR3 covers 13 residues. The gene calls are TRBV10-3 and TRBJ2-5; D may match TRBD1 or TRBD2 (5 bases each). Sample: PBMCs, taken before TCRalphabeta/CD19-depleted stem cell transplant. This TCR was sampled from a girl aged 2-9 years with congenital amegakaryocytic thrombocytopenia, due to receive a stem cell transplant. The CDR3 is CAGGPGPQETQYF. The CDR3 nucleotides are TGTGCCGGCGGGCCGGGACCACAAGAGACCCAGTACTTC.